What follows are 32 T cell receptor beta chains derived from one specimen sequenced in a study of T cell repertoires in cytomegalovirus infection. TCRdb passed the reads through MiXCR, listing each CDR3 protein once. The sample holds some 270,000 distinct CDR3 sequences, approximately 22% seen once. No cognate antigen is known for these TCRs. The sequenced sample was cultured PBMCs, obtained from culture after CMV antigen stimulation. The receptors were sampled from a human donor in good health (CMV status not recorded). Some clones in this sample may be carry-over from other donors' samples.

In its sample, this clonotype was seen a few times. The chain joins TRBV15 to TRBJ1-1; TRBD1 matches at 7 bases. The CDR3 runs 15 residues. V trimming: 2 bases; J trimming: 4 bases; junction bases outside the gene matches: 7. CDR1 and CDR2 from the germline V gene are LNHNV and YYDKDF (reference sequence). CDR3 loop: CATSRSLTGTTEAFF. The CDR3 DNA reads TGTGCCACCAGCAGATCCTTGACAGGGACCACTGAAGCTTTCTTT.

This clonotype was detected ten times or more. V usage is TRBV7-9 and J usage is TRBJ2-7, with D unclear. Germline lookup yields CDR1 SEHNR and CDR2 FQNEAQ (reference sequence). V was pared by 4 bases and J by 9 bases, with 10 bases between. The CDR3 covers 11 residues. CDR3 amino acids: CASSSDRWQYF. In DNA, the CDR3 is TGTGCCAGCAGCTCCGATAGGTGGCAGTACTTC.

Details on this clonotype: The germline gene is not matched at one end of the junction; a read error may be the cause. The chain is built from TRBV10-3 and TRBJ1-4; possibly TRBD1 for D (5 bases). CDR3 length equals 15 residues. In germline, CDR1 is ENHRY, CDR2 SYGVKD. CDR3 DNA: TGTTCCATCAGTGCGGGGGGGGAAACTAATGAAAAACTGTTTTTT. Its translation is CSISAGGETNEKLFF.

This clonotype came up many times. J is TRBJ1-4 and V is TRBV7-8; D is unclear. The CDR3 totals 16 residues. Trimming cost V 5 bases and J 4 bases, with 17 bases left between them. CDR1 SGHVS and CDR2 FQNEAQ come from the germline V gene. The CDR3 protein is CASSPLQMRGNEKLFF. CDR3 sequence (DNA): TGTGCCAGCAGCCCCCTTCAGATGCGTGGTAATGAAAAACTGTTTTTT.

In this sample, this clonotype is medium-sized (0.01 to 0.1%). The CDR3 sequence: CASSLDRLPKNIQYF. DNA for the CDR3: TGTGCCAGCAGCTTAGATCGGCTACCCAAAAACATTCAGTACTTC. The chain recombines TRBV7-2 with TRBJ2-4; D gene uncertain. The CDR3 extends over 15 amino acids. Germline CDR1 is SGHTA and CDR2 is FQGNSA. Trimming stripped 1 base from V and 2 bases from J, with 9 bases between.

The rearrangement links TRBV20-1 to TRBJ2-1, with D possibly being TRBD1 or TRBD2 (5 bases each). This CDR3 comprises 17 residues. The V end was cut by 2 bases, the J end by 3 bases, with 20 bases between. Germline assignment: CDR1 DFQATT and CDR2 SNEGSKA (reference sequence). The CDR3 bases are TGCAGTGCTAGATCTCCCGATCGGGGACCACACTACAATGAGCAGTTCTTC. This translates into CSARSPDRGPHYNEQFF.

This clonotype was seen ten or more times. The chain employs TRBV7-2 and TRBJ2-7; 9 positions match TRBD1. The CDR3 is made up of 15 amino acids. Germline assignment: CDR1 SGHTA and CDR2 FQGNSA. V lost 2 bases to trimming and J lost 2 bases; unmatched junction nucleotides: 4. The CDR3 nucleotides read TGTGCCAGCAGCTTATCGGGACAGGGCACCTACGAGCAGTACTTC. Protein product: CASSLSGQGTYEQYF.

The gene calls are TRBV4-3 and TRBJ2-2; D call uncertain. There are 17 residues in the CDR3. The germline V gene encodes CDR1 LGHNA and CDR2 YSLEER. V dropped 0 bases and J dropped 3 bases, with 14 bases sitting between them. The CDR3, as DNA: TGCGCCAGCAGCCAAGACCATTGGAAGATTTACACCGGGGAGCTGTTTTTT. It codes for CASSQDHWKIYTGELFF.

This clonotype occurred many times. The rearrangement links TRBV7-2 to TRBJ2-1; 7 bases align to TRBD2. J lost 1 base, V lost 4 bases, and 7 bases had no gene match. CDR1 and CDR2 (germline): SGHTA, FQGNSA. The CDR3 spans 16 residues. CDR3 loop: CASSYNPGGSYNEQFF. CDR3 nucleotides: TGTGCCAGCAGCTACAATCCGGGGGGTTCCTACAATGAGCAGTTCTTC. Complete variable domain (other parts from reference TRBV7-2 and TRBJ2-1): GAGVSQSPSNKVTEKGKDVELRCDPISGHTALYWYRQSLGQGLEFLIYFQGNSAPDKSGLPSDRFSAERTGGSVSTLTIQRTQQEDSAVYLCASSYNPGGSYNEQFFGPGTRLTVL.

This clonotype turned up a few times. This sequence joins TRBV6-2 or TRBV6-3 and TRBJ2-7; weak D call: TRBD1 (5 bases). CDR1 and CDR2 (germline): MNHEY, SVGEGT. The CDR3 sequence is 13 residues long. V dropped 0 bases and J dropped 4 bases, with 7 bases sitting between them. The DNA for the CDR3 is TGTGCCAGCAGTTACTCAGGGGTATACGAGCAGTACGTC. Protein: CASSYSGVYEQYV.

This clonotype was observed a handful of times. This chain links TRBV2 with TRBJ1-3; 8 bases align to TRBD1. Germline CDR1 is SNHLY and CDR2 is FYNNEI. Trimming removed 6 bases from V and 8 bases from J; junction bases left unmatched: 12. The CDR3 sequence is 15 residues long. This CDR3 reads CASRDGAGGPDTIYF. CDR3 coding DNA: TGTGCCAGCAGGGACGGGGCAGGGGGCCCGGACACCATATATTTT.

This clonotype was observed many times. The chain links TRBV6-5 to TRBJ1-5; D uncertain. V shed 5 bases and J shed 5 bases, with 10 bases lying between them. The CDR3 covers 13 residues. In germline, CDR1 is MNHEY, CDR2 SVGAGI. CDR3 protein: CASSRYSDQPQHF. CDR3 sequence (DNA): TGTGCCAGCAGTCGTTACAGTGATCAGCCCCAGCATTTT.

The chain recombines TRBV20-1 with TRBJ2-5; no clear D gene. Germline V CDR1 and CDR2: DFQATT, SNEGSKA (reference sequence). This CDR3 has 11 amino acids. Trimming removed 1 base from V and 4 bases from J, with 4 bases in between. CDR3 residues: CSARGPETQYF. CDR3 DNA: TGCAGTGCTAGAGGCCCAGAGACCCAGTACTTC.

In its sample, this clonotype was seen many times. The chain has TRBV6-5 and TRBJ2-7; either TRBD1 or TRBD2 may supply D (5 bases each). V lost 2 bases and J 4 bases, leaving 12 bases between the germline ends. CDR1 and CDR2 from the germline V gene are MNHEY and SVGAGI. The CDR3 covers 14 residues. The DNA for the CDR3 is TGTGCCAGCAGTTACCACGGGGCTTTATACGAGCAGTACTTC. Protein sequence: CASSYHGALYEQYF.

The table lists this clonotype with a few counts. The genes are TRBV7-9 and TRBJ2-1; 10 nucleotides match TRBD2. CDR3 size: 16 residues. CDR1 is SEHNR and CDR2 is FQNEAQ in the germline V gene (reference sequence). With V trimmed by 5 bases and J by 7 bases, 11 bases remained unmatched. In DNA form, the CDR3 reads TGTGCCAGCAGCCCTCTAGCGGGAGCGATGAGGAATGAGCAGTTCTTC. Translating it yields CASSPLAGAMRNEQFF.

The chain carries TRBV4-1 and TRBJ1-2; D is possibly TRBD1 (5 bases). The V gene lost 0 bases and the J gene lost 4 bases, with 12 bases spanning the gap. The length of the CDR3 is 15 residues. Germline values: CDR1 MGHRA, CDR2 YSYEKL. This CDR3 is CASSQDPGPRYGYTF. As DNA, the CDR3 is TGCGCCAGCAGCCAAGATCCAGGGCCTCGCTATGGCTACACCTTC.

This clonotype was detected once. J is TRBJ2-7 and V is TRBV9; TRBD2 might be the D (6 bases). CDR1 SGDLS and CDR2 YYNGEE come from the germline V gene. Trimming took off 4 bases at V and 2 bases at J, with 13 bases between the two ends. The CDR3 is 14 residues long. CDR3 bases: TGTGCCAGCAGCCGCTTTAGCGGCGCCTACGAGCAGTACTTC. Translation gives CASSRFSGAYEQYF.

The chain couples TRBV7-2 to TRBJ1-1; tentatively, D is TRBD1 (6 bases). Germline CDR1 reads SGHTA; CDR2 reads FQGNSA. CDR3 length: 15 amino acids. Trimming removed 2 bases at V and 4 bases at J, with 14 bases between. The CDR3 DNA reads TGTGCCAGCAGCTTACAGGGGACTCCGGGCACTGAAGCTTTCTTT. Its translation is CASSLQGTPGTEAFF.

CDR3 sequence (DNA): TGTGCCAGCAGCTTATTCGACAGGGGAGAAAATGAGCAGTTCTTC. This translates into CASSLFDRGENEQFF. The chain employs TRBV5-6 and TRBJ2-1; TRBD1 aligns across 8 bases. V gave up 2 bases and J gave up 7 bases; unmatched junction bases: 8. CDR3 length equals 15 residues. CDR1 and CDR2 from the germline V gene are SGHDT and YYEEEE.

The V and J genes are TRBV29-1 and TRBJ2-5; D gene uncertain. The CDR3 runs 12 residues. CDR1 and CDR2 from the germline V gene are SQVTM and ANQGSEA. The V and J ends lost 6 bases and 2 bases respectively, with 10 bases between them. The CDR3 coding sequence is TGCAGCGTGAGGCAAGGTCAAGAGACCCAGTACTTC. It specifies CSVRQGQETQYF.

This clonotype was detected many times. V and J are TRBV7-2 and TRBJ2-1; TRBD2 might be the D (6 bases). Germline CDR1 and CDR2: SGHTA and FQGNSA. The V end was cut by 6 bases, the J end by 3 bases, with 15 bases between. This CDR3 spans 15 amino acids. In DNA, the CDR3 is TGTGCCAGCAGTGTCCTGGGGGGAGGCTACAATGAGCAGTTCTTC. Protein product: CASSVLGGGYNEQFF. The full variable domain, its missing parts supplied by reference TRBV7-2 and TRBJ2-1, is GAGVSQSPSNKVTEKGKDVELRCDPISGHTALYWYRQSLGQGLEFLIYFQGNSAPDKSGLPSDRFSAERTGGSVSTLTIQRTQQEDSAVYLCASSVLGGGYNEQFFGPGTRLTVL.

The sample holds a few counts of this clonotype. The chain has TRBV12-3 or TRBV12-4 and TRBJ1-2; D perhaps matches TRBD1 (5 bases). The CDR3 totals 14 residues. V was shortened by 6 bases and J by 8 bases, with 19 bases between the two germline ends. The CDR3 protein is CASSFSGRGIGYTF. CDR3 DNA sequence: TGTGCCAGCAGCTTCTCCGGAAGGGGAATCGGCTACACCTTC.

This clonotype was observed a handful of times. V usage is TRBV7-9 and J usage is TRBJ2-7; 10 nucleotides match TRBD2. V shed 5 bases and J 5 bases; nucleotides not matched to a gene: 9. The CDR3 loop spans 15 amino acids. In germline, CDR1 is SEHNR, CDR2 FQNEAQ (reference sequence). The CDR3 nucleotides are TGTGCCAGCAGCAAACTAGCGGGGACCAACCACGAGCAGTACGTC. Protein: CASSKLAGTNHEQYV.

This clonotype was seen a few times. The chain carries TRBV27 and TRBJ2-4, with D perhaps matching TRBD2 (6 bases). The CDR3 consists of 17 residues. V dropped 2 bases and J dropped 0 bases, with 14 bases sitting between them. CDR1 is MNHEY, CDR2 SMNVEV, per germline (reference sequence). The CDR3 protein is CASSLRSGGLAKNIQYF. CDR3 sequence (DNA): TGTGCCAGCAGTTTACGGTCCGGGGGACTAGCCAAAAACATTCAGTACTTC.

This clonotype was seen only a few times. The rearrangement uses TRBV6-2 or TRBV6-3 and TRBJ1-1, with a tentative D call TRBD1 (5 bases). This CDR3 has 16 residues. CDR1 is MNHEY, CDR2 SVGEGT, per germline. With 2 bases removed from V and 1 base from J, the gap between germline ends came to 14 bases. CDR3 bases: TGTGCCAGCAGTTACCCCGTAGGAGGGACGAACACTGAAGCTTTCTTT. Its protein product is CASSYPVGGTNTEAFF.

CDR3 protein: CASSQGQGAFIYGYTF. CDR3 sequence (DNA): TGTGCCAGCAGCCAAGGACAGGGGGCTTTTATCTATGGCTACACCTTC. J is TRBJ1-2 and V is TRBV4-2; 10 nucleotides line up with TRBD1. This CDR3 has 16 amino acids. V shed 1 base, J shed 4 bases, and the junction held 6 bases outside the gene matches. Germline CDR1 and CDR2: LGHNA and YNFKEQ.

This rearrangement joins TRBV9 to TRBJ2-2; tentatively, D is TRBD1 or TRBD2 (5 bases each). CDR3 length equals 16 residues. The germline V and J ends were trimmed by 3 bases and 0 bases, with 12 bases remaining between them. CDR1 is SGDLS, CDR2 YYNGEE, per germline. For the CDR3, the DNA is TGTGCCAGCAGCGGACCGGGGACGTCGAACACCGGGGAGCTGTTTTTT. This encodes CASSGPGTSNTGELFF.

This clonotype was picked up many times. The V call is TRBV7-2, the J call TRBJ1-3, with 8 nucleotides matching TRBD1. V gave up 3 bases and J gave up 6 bases; unmatched junction bases: 7. CDR3 size: 15 residues. CDR1 is SGHTA and CDR2 is FQGNSA in the germline V gene. The CDR3 DNA reads TGTGCCAGCAGCTTGGGGACAGGTTGGGAAAACACCATATATTTT. The encoded protein is CASSLGTGWENTIYF.

A remark on this clonotype: A read error may explain this, as a much larger clone is one base away. J is TRBJ1-2 and V is TRBV7-2, with 8 bases identical to TRBD1. There are 14 residues in the CDR3. The germline V gene encodes CDR1 SGHTA and CDR2 FQGNSA. The V segment lost 8 bases and the J segment 7 bases; nucleotides outside the gene matches: 12. The CDR3 loop reads CASGSGTGLCGYTF. The CDR3 DNA sequence: TGTGCCAGCGGGTCCGGGACAGGCCTATGTGGCTACACCTTC. Together with reference TRBV7-2 and TRBJ1-2, the CDR3 gives the full variable domain: GAGVSQSPSNKVTEKGKDVELRCDPISGHTALYWYRQSLGQGLEFLIYFQGNSAPDKSGLPSDRFSAERTGGSVSTLTIQRTQQEDSAVYLCASGSGTGLCGYTFGSGTRLTVV.

V is TRBV6-9 and J is TRBJ2-7; 7 bases match TRBD1. CDR1 and CDR2 from the germline V gene are MNHGY and SVAAGI. This CDR3 spans 14 amino acids. In DNA form, the CDR3 reads TGTGCCAGCAGCTATTCAGGGGGCTCCTACGAGCAGTACGTC. Its translation is CASSYSGGSYEQYV.

This sequence joins TRBV5-6 and TRBJ2-3; no firm D call. V was shortened by 8 bases and J by 3 bases, with 22 bases between the two germline ends. Germline V gives CDR1 SGHDT, CDR2 YYEEEE. The CDR3 contains 16 residues. CDR3 loop: CASTRTRSYRTDTQYF. The CDR3 DNA reads as TGTGCCAGTACCCGCACTCGCAGTTACCGGACAGATACGCAGTATTTT.

Many counts were recorded for this clonotype. The rearrangement links TRBV29-1 to TRBJ2-4; D is possibly TRBD2 (6 bases). Trimming cost V 5 bases and J 8 bases, with 13 bases left between them. This CDR3 comprises 12 residues. CDR1 is SQVTM and CDR2 is ANQGSEA in the germline V gene. The CDR3 protein is CSVQAGPDIQYF. CDR3 in DNA: TGCAGCGTTCAGGCGGGACCTGACATTCAGTACTTC.